The entry that follows covers one T cell receptor (beta chain) sequence. TCRdb reprocessed the RACE reads via MiXCR and lists one record per CDR3 protein. The profile covers 90,000 to 140,000 distinct CDR3 sequences, with under 35% appearing a single time and about 2.9% taken by the ten largest. Trimming cost V 6 bases and J 6 bases; bases outside gene matches: 11. CDR1 is ENHRY and CDR2 is SYGVKD in the germline V gene. The CDR3 is 14 amino acids. Time point specified: patch test 3, about 24 weeks after DPC sensitization. As for treatment: therapeutic diphenylcyclopropenone sensitization with weekly scalp DPC. The data are from a study of human T cells and chemical hapten exposure. Looking at the study overall: Patch tests put 0.01% DPC on the upper back, read at 6 days.

The receptor's source is a man aged 35-49 years with alopecia areata. Some clones in this sample may be carry-over from other donors' samples. The starting material was whole blood, obtained in connection with sensitization to the hapten diphenylcyclopropenone (DPC). J is TRBJ2-7 and V is TRBV10-3; TRBD2 matches 7 bases. Written as DNA, the CDR3 is TGTGCCATCAGACCAACTAGCGCCCCCACCGAGCAGTACTTC. Translation: CAIRPTSAPTEQYF.